Listed here are 9 T cell receptor beta chains from one sample, sequenced in a study of T cells in Graves' hyperthyroidism and ophthalmopathy. Amplification of TCR beta CDR3 regions was performed using RNA transcripts as template. HTBI primers drove first-round RT-PCR of the TCR CDR3. One entry per CDR3 protein, called by TCRdb with MiXCR from the multiplex PCR reads. Among about 570,000 distinct CDR3 sequences listed, 40% to 55% were seen once. Sequenced material: peripheral blood or thyroid tissue (not recorded which). The receptors here all came from an adult woman with Graves' disease, either hyperthyroidism or ophthalmopathy (not recorded which).

The CDR3 loop is CASRSPRGYTF. The CDR3, as DNA: TGTGCCAGCAGATCCCCCCGCGGCTACACCTTC. The V and J genes are TRBV12-3 or TRBV12-4 and TRBJ1-2; D is unresolved. CDR3 length equals 11 residues. Trimming cost V 6 bases and J 8 bases, with 10 bases left between them.

This clonotype has only a few counts. The chain combines TRBV28 with TRBJ2-6; no definite D call. The CDR3 covers 17 residues. Between the trimmed V and J ends, which lost 1 base and 0 bases, there was a span of 10 bases. In germline, CDR1 is MDHEN, CDR2 SYDVKM. The CDR3 sequence is CASSLSPTLSGANVLTF. The CDR3, as DNA: TGTGCCAGCAGTTTATCCCCTACTCTCTCTGGGGCCAACGTCCTGACTTTC.

This clonotype was recorded many times. V gene TRBV5-6 combines with J gene TRBJ2-7, with TRBD2 identical over 7 bases. Unmatched junction bases numbered 6, after V lost 0 bases and J lost 3 bases. Germline V gene lookup returns CDR1 SGHDT and CDR2 YYEEEE. CDR3 length: 15 residues. The CDR3 nucleotides read TGTGCCAGCAGCTTGGGTCTAGCGGTCAACTACGAGCAGTACTTC. It codes for CASSLGLAVNYEQYF.

This clonotype turned up a few times. The chain joins TRBV7-9 to TRBJ2-5, with D possibly TRBD1 on 6 matching bases. The CDR3 has 15 residues. V was cut by 5 bases and J by 5 bases, with 18 bases left in between. The V gene's germline CDR1 is SEHNR and CDR2 FQNEAQ (reference sequence). The CDR3 DNA sequence: TGTGCCAGCAGCCTTGACAGGAGGAGAGGTGAGACCCAGTACTTC. Encoded protein: CASSLDRRRGETQYF.

Ten or more counts support this clonotype. The chain joins TRBV7-9 to TRBJ2-7, with D perhaps assigned TRBD1 or TRBD2 (5 bases each). The V end lost 2 bases, the J end lost 6 bases, and 11 bases lay between the germline ends. Germline lookup yields CDR1 SEHNR and CDR2 FQNEAQ (reference sequence). This CDR3 spans 13 amino acids. CDR3 sequence: CASSLPGSSEQYF. The CDR3 DNA reads as TGTGCCAGCAGCTTACCAGGGAGCTCCGAGCAGTACTTC.

There are a few counts of this clonotype. The chain recombines TRBV12-3 or TRBV12-4 with TRBJ2-5, with 9 bases matching TRBD1. V lost 6 bases, J lost 4 bases, and 3 bases stayed unmatched. This CDR3 spans 13 amino acids. The CDR3 region is CASSGGQGETQYF. DNA for the CDR3: TGTGCCAGCAGCGGGGGACAGGGAGAGACCCAGTACTTC.

The rearrangement joins TRBV7-6 to TRBJ2-7; possibly TRBD1 or TRBD2 for D (5 bases each). Per the germline V gene, CDR1 is SGHVS and CDR2 is FNYEAQ. This CDR3 contains 15 residues. V dropped 5 bases and J dropped 0 bases, with 14 bases sitting between them. The CDR3 region has the DNA TGTGCCAGCAGCATAGGGGACCGAAGCTCCTACGAGCAGTACTTC. It translates to CASSIGDRSSYEQYF.

This clonotype has ten or more counts. The V and J genes are TRBV14 and TRBJ2-7, with D unresolved. Trimming stripped 1 base from V and 3 bases from J, with 7 bases between. The CDR3 has 13 residues. Germline V gene data show CDR1 as SGHDN and CDR2 as FVKESK. The CDR3 sequence: CASSQAGSYEQYF. The CDR3 DNA reads as TGTGCCAGCAGCCAAGCGGGCAGCTACGAGCAGTACTTC.

The J gene is TRBJ1-4, the V gene TRBV20-1; tentative D call: TRBD1 (6 bases). V was trimmed by 6 bases and J by 4 bases, leaving 9 bases between them. The CDR3 length is 12 residues. Germline V gene sequence: CDR1 DFQATT, CDR2 SNEGSKA (reference sequence). This chain's CDR3 is CSAGTSNEKLFF. CDR3 nucleotides: TGCAGTGCCGGGACAAGTAATGAAAAACTGTTTTTT.